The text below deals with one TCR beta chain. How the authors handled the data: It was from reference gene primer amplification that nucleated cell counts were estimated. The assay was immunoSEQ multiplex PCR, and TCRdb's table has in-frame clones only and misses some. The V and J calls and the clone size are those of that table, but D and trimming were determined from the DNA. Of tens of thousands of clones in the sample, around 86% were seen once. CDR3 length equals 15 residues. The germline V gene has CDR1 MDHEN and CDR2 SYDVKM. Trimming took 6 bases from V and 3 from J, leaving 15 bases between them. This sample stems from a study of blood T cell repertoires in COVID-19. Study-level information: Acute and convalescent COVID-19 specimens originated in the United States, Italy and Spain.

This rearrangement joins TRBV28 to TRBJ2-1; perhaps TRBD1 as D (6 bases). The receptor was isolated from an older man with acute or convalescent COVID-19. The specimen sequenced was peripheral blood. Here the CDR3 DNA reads TGTGCCAGCAGGCCAGGGACAAGAAGCTACAATGAGCAGTTCTTC. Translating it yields CASRPGTRSYNEQFF.